This TCR beta chain was captured by sequencing in a study of shared clonotypes between healthy human individuals. Study findings and constraints: It was observed that 5% to 6% of naive CD4 clonotypes were shared across a handful of donors. Among non-shared clonotypes, generation probabilities were lower than among those shared by all four donors.

Trimming removed 0 bases at V and 0 bases at J, with 10 bases between. In germline, CDR1 is SGHRS, CDR2 YFSETQ. This CDR3 has 16 residues. To note about this clone: Its target is not known.

The assay was immunoSEQ multiplex PCR, and TCRdb's table has in-frame clones only and misses some. Counted here are a few million clones, 85% to 95% occurring once; the ten biggest clones make up 0.39%. The sequence came from a man between 18 and 29 years old in good health. Some clones in this sample may be carry-over from other donors' samples. The V and J genes are TRBV5-1 and TRBJ1-3; D is perhaps TRBD1 (5 bases). Input material: naive CD4+ T cells from PBMCs. This sample's subset: CD45RA+ positively selected. The CDR3 DNA is TGCGCCAGCAGCTTGGTTGACAGTTACTCTGGAAACACCATATATTTT. It translates to CASSLVDSYSGNTIYF.